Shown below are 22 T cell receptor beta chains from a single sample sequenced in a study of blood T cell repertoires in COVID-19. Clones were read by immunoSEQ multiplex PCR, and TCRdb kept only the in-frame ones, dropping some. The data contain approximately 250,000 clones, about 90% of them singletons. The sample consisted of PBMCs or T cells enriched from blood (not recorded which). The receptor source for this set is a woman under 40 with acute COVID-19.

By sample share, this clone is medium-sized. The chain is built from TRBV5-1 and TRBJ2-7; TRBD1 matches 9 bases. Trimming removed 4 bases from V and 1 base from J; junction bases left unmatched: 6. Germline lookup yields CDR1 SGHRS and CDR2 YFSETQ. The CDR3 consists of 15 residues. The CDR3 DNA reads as TGCGCCAGCAGCCGGGGGACAGGGCCTTCCTACGAGCAGTACTTC. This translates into CASSRGTGPSYEQYF.

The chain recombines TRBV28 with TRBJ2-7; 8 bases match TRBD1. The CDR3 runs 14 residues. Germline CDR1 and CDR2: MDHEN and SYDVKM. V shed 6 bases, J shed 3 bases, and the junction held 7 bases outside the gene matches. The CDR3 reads CASSRSGTGYEQYF. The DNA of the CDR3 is TGTGCCAGCAGCCGCTCCGGGACAGGCTACGAGCAGTACTTC.

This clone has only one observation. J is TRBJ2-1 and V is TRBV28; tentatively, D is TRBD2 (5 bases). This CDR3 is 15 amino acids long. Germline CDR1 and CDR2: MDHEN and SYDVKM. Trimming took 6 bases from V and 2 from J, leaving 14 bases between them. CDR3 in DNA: TGTGCCAGCAGCAAGGAGGCTAACGCCTACAATGAGCAGTTCTTC. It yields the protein CASSKEANAYNEQFF.

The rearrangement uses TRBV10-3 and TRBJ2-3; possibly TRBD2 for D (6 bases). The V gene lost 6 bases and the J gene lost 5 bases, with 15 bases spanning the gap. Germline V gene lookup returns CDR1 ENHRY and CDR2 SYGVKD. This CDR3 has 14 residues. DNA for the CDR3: TGTGCCATCAGCCAACGGGAGTTGGGAGATACGCAGTATTTT. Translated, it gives CAISQRELGDTQYF.

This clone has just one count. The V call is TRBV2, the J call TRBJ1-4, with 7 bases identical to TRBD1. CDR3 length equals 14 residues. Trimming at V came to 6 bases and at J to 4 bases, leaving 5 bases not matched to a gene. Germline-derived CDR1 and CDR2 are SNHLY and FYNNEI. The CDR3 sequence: CASSQQGINEKLFF. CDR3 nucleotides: TGTGCCAGCAGCCAACAGGGGATTAATGAAAAACTGTTTTTT.

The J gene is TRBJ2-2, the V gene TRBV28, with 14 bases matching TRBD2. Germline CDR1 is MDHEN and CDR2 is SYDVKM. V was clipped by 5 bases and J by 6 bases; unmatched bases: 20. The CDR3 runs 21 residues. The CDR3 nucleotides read TGTGCCAGCAGTCCTACGACTAGCGGGAGGGCCATTAAAAGTAATGCCGGGGAGCTGTTTTTT. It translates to CASSPTTSGRAIKSNAGELFF.

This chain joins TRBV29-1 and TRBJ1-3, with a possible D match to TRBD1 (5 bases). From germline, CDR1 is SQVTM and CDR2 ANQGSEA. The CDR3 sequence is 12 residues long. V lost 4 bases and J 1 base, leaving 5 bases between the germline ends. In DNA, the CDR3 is TGCAGCGTTGGGACATCTGGAAACACCATATATTTT. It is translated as CSVGTSGNTIYF.

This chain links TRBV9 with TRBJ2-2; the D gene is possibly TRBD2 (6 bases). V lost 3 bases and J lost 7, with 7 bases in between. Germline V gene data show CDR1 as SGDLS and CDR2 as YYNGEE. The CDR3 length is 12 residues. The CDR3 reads CASSDSGGELFF. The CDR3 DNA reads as TGTGCCAGCAGCGATAGCGGCGGGGAGCTGTTTTTT.

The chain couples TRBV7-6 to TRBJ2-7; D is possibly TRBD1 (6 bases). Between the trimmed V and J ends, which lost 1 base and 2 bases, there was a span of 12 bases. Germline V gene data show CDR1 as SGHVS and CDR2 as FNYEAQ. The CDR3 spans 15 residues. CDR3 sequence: CASSLGTEPTYEQYF. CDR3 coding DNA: TGTGCCAGCAGCTTAGGGACAGAGCCCACCTACGAGCAGTACTTC.

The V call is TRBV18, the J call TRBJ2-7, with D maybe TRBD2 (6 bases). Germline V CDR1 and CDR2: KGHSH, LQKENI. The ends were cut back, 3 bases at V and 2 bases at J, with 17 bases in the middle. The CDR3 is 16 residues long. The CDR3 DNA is TGTGCCAGCTCACCGGCCGCGGAGGACTATCCCTACGAGCAGTACTTC. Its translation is CASSPAAEDYPYEQYF.

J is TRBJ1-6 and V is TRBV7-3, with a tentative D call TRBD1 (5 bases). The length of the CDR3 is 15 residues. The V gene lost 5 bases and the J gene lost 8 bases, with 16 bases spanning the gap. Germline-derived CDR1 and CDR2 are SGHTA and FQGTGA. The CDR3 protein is CASSHRGGSDSPLHF. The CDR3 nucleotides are TGTGCCAGCAGCCACCGCGGGGGTAGTGATTCACCCCTCCACTTT. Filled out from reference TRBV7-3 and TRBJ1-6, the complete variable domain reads GAGVSQTPSNKVTEKGKYVELRCDPISGHTALYWYRQSLGQGPEFLIYFQGTGAADDSGLPNDRFFAVRPEGSVSTLKIQRTERGDSAVYLCASSHRGGSDSPLHFGNGTRLTVT.

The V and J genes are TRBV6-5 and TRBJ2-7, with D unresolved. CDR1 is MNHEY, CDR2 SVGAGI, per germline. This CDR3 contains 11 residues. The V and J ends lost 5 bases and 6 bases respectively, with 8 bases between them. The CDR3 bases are TGTGCCAGCAGTAATGGGCTCGAGCAGTACTTC. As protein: CASSNGLEQYF.

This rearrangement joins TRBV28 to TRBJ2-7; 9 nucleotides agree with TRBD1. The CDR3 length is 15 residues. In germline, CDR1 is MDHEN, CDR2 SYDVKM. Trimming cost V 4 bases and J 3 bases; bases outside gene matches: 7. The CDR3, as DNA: TGTGCCAGCAGTTCACGCGGGACAGGGAACTACGAGCAGTACTTC. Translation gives CASSSRGTGNYEQYF. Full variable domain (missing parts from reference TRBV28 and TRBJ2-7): DVKVTQSSRYLVKRTGEKVFLECVQDMDHENMFWYRQDPGLGLRLIYFSYDVKMKEKGDIPEGYSVSREKKERFSLILESASTNQTSMYLCASSSRGTGNYEQYFGPGTRLTVT.

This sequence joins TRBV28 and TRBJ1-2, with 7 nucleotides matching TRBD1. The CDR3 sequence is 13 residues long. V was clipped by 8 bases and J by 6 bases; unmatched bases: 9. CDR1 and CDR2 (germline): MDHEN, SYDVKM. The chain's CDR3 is CASRWRGQDGYTF. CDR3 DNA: TGTGCCAGCCGGTGGAGGGGGCAGGATGGCTACACCTTC.

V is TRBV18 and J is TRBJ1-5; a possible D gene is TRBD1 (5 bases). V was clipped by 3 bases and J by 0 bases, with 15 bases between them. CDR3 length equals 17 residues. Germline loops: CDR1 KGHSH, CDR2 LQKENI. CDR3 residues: CASSPFRQQYSNQPQHF. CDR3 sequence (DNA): TGTGCCAGCTCACCTTTTAGACAGCAATATAGCAATCAGCCCCAGCATTTT.

The CDR3 is CASSQQTLANEQFF. The CDR3 nucleotides are TGTGCCAGCAGCCAACAAACTCTAGCGAATGAGCAGTTCTTC. The chain couples TRBV4-2 to TRBJ2-1; a weak D match, TRBD2 (6 bases). The CDR3 totals 14 residues. Germline V gene data show CDR1 as LGHNA and CDR2 as YNFKEQ. V gave up 2 bases and J gave up 7 bases, with 12 bases separating them.

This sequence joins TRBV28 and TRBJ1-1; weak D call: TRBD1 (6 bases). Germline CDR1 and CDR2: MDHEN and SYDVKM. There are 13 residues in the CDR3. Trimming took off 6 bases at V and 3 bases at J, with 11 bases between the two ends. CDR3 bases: TGTGCCAGCAGCTCAGACAGGTACACTGAAGCTTTCTTT. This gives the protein CASSSDRYTEAFF.

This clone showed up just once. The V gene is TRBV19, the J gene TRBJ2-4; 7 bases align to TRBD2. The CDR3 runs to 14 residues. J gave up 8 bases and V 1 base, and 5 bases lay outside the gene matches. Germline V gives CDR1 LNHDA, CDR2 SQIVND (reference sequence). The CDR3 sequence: CASSIVSGEDIQYF. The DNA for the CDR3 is TGTGCCAGTAGTATAGTAAGCGGGGAGGACATTCAGTACTTC.

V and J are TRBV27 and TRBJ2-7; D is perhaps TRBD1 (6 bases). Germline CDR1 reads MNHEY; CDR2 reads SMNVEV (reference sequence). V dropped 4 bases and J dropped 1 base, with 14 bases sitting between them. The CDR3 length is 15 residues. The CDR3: CASSSKRTASYEQYF. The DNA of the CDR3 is TGTGCCAGCAGTTCCAAAAGGACAGCATCCTACGAGCAGTACTTC.

The CDR3 coding sequence is TGCGCCAGCAGCGACAGGAGCTCCTACGAGCAGTACTTC. Residues: CASSDRSSYEQYF. V is TRBV10-2 and J is TRBJ2-7, with D perhaps matching TRBD1 (6 bases). V was clipped by 6 bases and J by 0 bases, with 9 bases between them. The CDR3 loop spans 13 amino acids. Per germline, CDR1 WSHSY and CDR2 SAAADI.

The CDR3 region is CASSAGQGAPRHF. The CDR3, as DNA: TGTGCCAGCAGTGCGGGACAGGGGGCCCCTAGGCATTTT. V and J are TRBV28 and TRBJ1-5, with 12 bases aligning to TRBD1. This CDR3 region has 13 residues. Germline assignment: CDR1 MDHEN and CDR2 SYDVKM. Losses at the gene ends were 5 bases for V and 15 bases for J; bases not matched to a gene: 8.

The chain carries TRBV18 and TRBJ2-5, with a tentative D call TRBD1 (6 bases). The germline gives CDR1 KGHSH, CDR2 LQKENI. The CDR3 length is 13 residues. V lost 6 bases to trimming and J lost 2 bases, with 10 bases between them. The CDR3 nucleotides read TGTGCCAGCTCGCGGACAGCACAAGAGACCCAGTACTTC. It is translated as CASSRTAQETQYF.